These 4 T cell receptor beta chains were sequenced from one sample in a study of human T cells and chemical hapten exposure (dated by TCRdb to the early 2020s). The time point label, as the study defines it: pre-sensitization, week 0. Per the publication, the treatment or condition label means: therapeutic diphenylcyclopropenone sensitization with weekly scalp DPC. Library creation used RACE. These reads were obtained on a NextSeq 500. TCRdb took the public reads, trimmed them with fastp at Q25, ran MiXCR for clone calling and kept in-frame beta chains. Rows with one shared CDR3 protein collapse into an entry with the most common genes and DNA. The sample contains 60,000 to 70,000 distinct CDR3 sequences, 10% to 11% of them found a single time. Together, the top ten hold about 5% of the sample. This material consisted of whole blood, taken in connection with sensitization to the hapten diphenylcyclopropenone (DPC). The source is a woman between 45 and 60 years old with alopecia areata. Some clones in this sample may be carry-over from other donors' samples.

Ten or more counts support this clonotype. The chain carries TRBV7-6 and TRBJ2-1; D gene uncertain. Germline-derived CDR1 and CDR2 are SGHVS and FNYEAQ. CDR3 length equals 14 residues. The V and J ends lost 3 bases and 2 bases respectively, with 8 bases between them. The CDR3 protein is CASSLRTAYNEQFF. The CDR3 coding sequence is TGTGCCAGCAGCTTGAGAACAGCCTACAATGAGCAGTTCTTC.

The sample holds many counts of this clonotype. This rearrangement joins TRBV20-1 to TRBJ2-1, with 11 bases fitting TRBD2. The CDR3 consists of 15 residues. Germline loops: CDR1 DFQATT, CDR2 SNEGSKA (reference sequence). Germline trimming cut 3 bases from V and 6 bases from J; bases unmatched to any gene: 7. CDR3 protein: CSARGLAEGRNEQFF. The CDR3 nucleotides read TGCAGTGCTAGGGGACTAGCGGAGGGGCGCAATGAGCAGTTCTTC.

The chain has TRBV29-1 and TRBJ1-1; D call uncertain. CDR3 length equals 12 residues. Germline V gene lookup returns CDR1 SQVTM and CDR2 ANQGSEA. V dropped 7 bases and J dropped 1 base, with 10 bases sitting between them. CDR3 loop: CSAWEGNTEAFF. CDR3 nucleotides: TGCAGCGCGTGGGAAGGGAACACTGAAGCTTTCTTT.

In its sample, this clonotype was seen many times. V and J are TRBV27 and TRBJ2-7, with 10 bases fitting TRBD2. Germline-derived CDR1 and CDR2 are MNHEY and SMNVEV (reference sequence). The CDR3 has 16 residues. The J segment lost 2 bases and the V segment lost 4 bases, leaving 8 bases of the junction unmatched. This CDR3 reads CASSSLAGGYAYEQYF. The DNA of the CDR3 is TGTGCCAGCAGTTCTTTAGCGGGAGGTTACGCCTACGAGCAGTACTTC.